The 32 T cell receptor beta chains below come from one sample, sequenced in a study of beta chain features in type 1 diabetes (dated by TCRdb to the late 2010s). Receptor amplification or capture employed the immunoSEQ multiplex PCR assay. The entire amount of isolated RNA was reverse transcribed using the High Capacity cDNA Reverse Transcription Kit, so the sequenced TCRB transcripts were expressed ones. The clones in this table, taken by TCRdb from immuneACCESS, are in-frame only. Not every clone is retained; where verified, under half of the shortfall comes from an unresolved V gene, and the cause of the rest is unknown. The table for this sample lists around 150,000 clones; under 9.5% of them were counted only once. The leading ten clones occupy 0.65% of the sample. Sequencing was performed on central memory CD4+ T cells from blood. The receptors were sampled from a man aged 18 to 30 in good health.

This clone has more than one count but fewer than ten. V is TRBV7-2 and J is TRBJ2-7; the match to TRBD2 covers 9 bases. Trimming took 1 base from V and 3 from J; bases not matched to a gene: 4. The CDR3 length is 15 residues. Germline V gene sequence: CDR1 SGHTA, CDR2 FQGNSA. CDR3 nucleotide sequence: TGTGCCAGCAGCTTAGAAGCGGGAGGCCTCTACGAGCAGTACTTC. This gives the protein CASSLEAGGLYEQYF.

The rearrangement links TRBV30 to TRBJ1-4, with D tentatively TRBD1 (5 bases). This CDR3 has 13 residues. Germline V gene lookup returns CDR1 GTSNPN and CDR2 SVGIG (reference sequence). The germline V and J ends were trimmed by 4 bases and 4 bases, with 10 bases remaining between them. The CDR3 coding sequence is TGTGCCTGGACAGGGTCTATTAATGAAAAACTGTTTTTT. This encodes CAWTGSINEKLFF.

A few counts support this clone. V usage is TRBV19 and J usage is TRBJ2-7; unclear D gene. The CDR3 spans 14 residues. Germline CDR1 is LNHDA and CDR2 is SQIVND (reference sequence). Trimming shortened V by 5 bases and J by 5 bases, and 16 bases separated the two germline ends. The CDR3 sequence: CASSGLIGSNEQYF. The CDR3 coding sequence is TGTGCCAGTAGTGGCCTCATCGGGTCCAACGAGCAGTACTTC.

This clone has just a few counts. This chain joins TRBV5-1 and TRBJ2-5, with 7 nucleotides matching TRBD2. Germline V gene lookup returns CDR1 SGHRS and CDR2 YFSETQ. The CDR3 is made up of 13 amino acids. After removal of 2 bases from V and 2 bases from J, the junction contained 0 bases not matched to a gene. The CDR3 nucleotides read TGCGCCAGCAGCTTCGGGAGGCAAGAGACCCAGTACTTC. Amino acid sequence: CASSFGRQETQYF. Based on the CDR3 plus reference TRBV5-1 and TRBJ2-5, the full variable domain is KAGVTQTPRYLIKTRGQQVTLSCSPISGHRSVSWYQQTPGQGLQFLFEYFSETQRNKGNFPGRFSGRQFSNSRSEMNVSTLELGDSALYLCASSFGRQETQYFGPGTRLLVL.

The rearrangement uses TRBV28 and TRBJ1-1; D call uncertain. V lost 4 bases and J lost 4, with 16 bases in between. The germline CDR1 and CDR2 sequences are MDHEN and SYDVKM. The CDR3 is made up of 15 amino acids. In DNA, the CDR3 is TGTGCCAGCAGTTATTTTTCGTCGAGGTTCACTGAAGCTTTCTTT. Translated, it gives CASSYFSSRFTEAFF.

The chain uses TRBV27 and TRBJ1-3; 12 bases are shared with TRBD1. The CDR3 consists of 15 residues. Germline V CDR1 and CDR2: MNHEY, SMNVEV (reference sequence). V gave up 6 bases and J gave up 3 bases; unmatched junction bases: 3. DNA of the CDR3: TGTGCCAGCAGCGGGGACAGGGGGCTTGGAAACACCATATATTTT. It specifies CASSGDRGLGNTIYF.

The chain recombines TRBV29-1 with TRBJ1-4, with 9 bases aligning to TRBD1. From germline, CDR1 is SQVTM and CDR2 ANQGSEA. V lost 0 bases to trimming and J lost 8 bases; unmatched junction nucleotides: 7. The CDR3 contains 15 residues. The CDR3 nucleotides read TGCAGCGTTGAAGAGGGGACAGGGCTTCGGGAAAAACTGTTTTTT. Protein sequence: CSVEEGTGLREKLFF.

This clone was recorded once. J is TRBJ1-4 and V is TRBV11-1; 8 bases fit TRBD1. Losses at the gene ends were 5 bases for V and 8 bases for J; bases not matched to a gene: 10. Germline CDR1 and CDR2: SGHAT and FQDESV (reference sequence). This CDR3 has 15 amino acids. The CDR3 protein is CASSPGTGFVEKLFF. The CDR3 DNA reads TGTGCCAGCAGCCCGGGGACAGGCTTTGTCGAAAAACTGTTTTTT.

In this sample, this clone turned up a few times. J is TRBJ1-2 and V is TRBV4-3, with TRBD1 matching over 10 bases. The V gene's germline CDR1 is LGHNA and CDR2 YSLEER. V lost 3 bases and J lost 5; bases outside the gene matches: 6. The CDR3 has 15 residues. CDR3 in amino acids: CASSQPGTGAYGYTF. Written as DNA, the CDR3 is TGCGCCAGCAGCCAGCCCGGGACAGGGGCTTATGGCTACACCTTC.

For the CDR3, the DNA is TGTGCCAGCAGTTACGACTCCACGAATTACAATGAGCAGTTCTTC. Amino acid sequence: CASSYDSTNYNEQFF. The chain is built from TRBV6-5 and TRBJ2-1; D is ambiguous. Trimming pared 2 bases from V and 4 bases from J, leaving 12 bases between. Germline CDR1 reads MNHEY; CDR2 reads SVGAGI. The length of the CDR3 is 15 residues.

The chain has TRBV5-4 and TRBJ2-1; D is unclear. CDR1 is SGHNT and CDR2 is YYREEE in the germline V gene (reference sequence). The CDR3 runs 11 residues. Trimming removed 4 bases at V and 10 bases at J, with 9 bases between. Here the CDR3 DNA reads TGTGCCAGCAGCACCGACTGGGAGCAGTTCTTC. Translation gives CASSTDWEQFF.

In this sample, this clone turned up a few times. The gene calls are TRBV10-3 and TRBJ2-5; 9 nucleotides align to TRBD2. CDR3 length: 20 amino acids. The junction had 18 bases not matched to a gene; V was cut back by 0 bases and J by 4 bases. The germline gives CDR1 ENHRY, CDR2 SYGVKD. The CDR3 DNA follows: TGTGCCATCAGTGAGTCGATACTAGCGGGCCCTCCTCGCCGAGGAGAGACCCAGTACTTC. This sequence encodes CAISESILAGPPRRGETQYF.

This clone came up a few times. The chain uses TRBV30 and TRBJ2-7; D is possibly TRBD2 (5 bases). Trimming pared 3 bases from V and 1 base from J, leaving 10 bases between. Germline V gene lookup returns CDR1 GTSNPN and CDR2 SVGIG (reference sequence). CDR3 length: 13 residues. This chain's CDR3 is CAWSFGDSYEQYF. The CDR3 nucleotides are TGTGCCTGGAGCTTCGGGGATTCCTACGAGCAGTACTTC.

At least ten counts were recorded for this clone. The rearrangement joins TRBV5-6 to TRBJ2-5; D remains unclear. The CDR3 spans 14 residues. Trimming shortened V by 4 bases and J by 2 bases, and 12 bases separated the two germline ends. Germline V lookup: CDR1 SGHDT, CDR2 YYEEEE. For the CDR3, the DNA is TGTGCCAGCAGCCGGTTGAGGCAGCAAGAGACCCAGTACTTC. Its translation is CASSRLRQQETQYF.

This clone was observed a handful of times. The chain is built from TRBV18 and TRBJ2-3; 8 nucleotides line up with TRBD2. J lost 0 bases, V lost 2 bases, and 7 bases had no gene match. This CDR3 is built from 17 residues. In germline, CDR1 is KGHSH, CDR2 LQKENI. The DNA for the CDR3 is TGTGCCAGCTCACCAAATCTAGCGGGTTCTAGCACAGATACGCAGTATTTT. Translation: CASSPNLAGSSTDTQYF. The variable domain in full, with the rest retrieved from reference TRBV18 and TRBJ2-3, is NAGVMQNPRHLVRRRGQEARLRCSPMKGHSHVYWYRQLPEEGLKFMVYLQKENIIDESGMPKERFSAEFPKEGPSILRIQQVVRGDSAAYFCASSPNLAGSSTDTQYFGPGTRLTVL.

This chain's CDR3 is CASSFQGANTEAFF. The CDR3 coding sequence is TGTGCCAGCAGCTTTCAGGGGGCGAACACTGAAGCTTTCTTT. The chain links TRBV11-1 to TRBJ1-1; TRBD1 matches at 8 bases. Per the germline V gene, CDR1 is SGHAT and CDR2 is FQDESV (reference sequence). V shed 3 bases and J 1 base; nucleotides not matched to a gene: 1. The CDR3 length is 14 residues.

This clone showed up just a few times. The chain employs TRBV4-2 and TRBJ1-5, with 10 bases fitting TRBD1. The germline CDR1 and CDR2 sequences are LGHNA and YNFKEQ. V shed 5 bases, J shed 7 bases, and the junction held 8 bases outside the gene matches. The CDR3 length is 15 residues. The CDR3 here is CASSAGQGQQQPQHF. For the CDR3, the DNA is TGTGCCAGCAGCGCGGGACAGGGGCAGCAGCAGCCCCAGCATTTT.

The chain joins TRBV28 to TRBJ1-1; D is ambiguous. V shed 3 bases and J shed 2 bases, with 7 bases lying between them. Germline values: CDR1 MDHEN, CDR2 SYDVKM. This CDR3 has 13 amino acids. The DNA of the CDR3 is TGTGCCAGCAGTTTCCCCTTCAACACTGAAGCTTTCTTT. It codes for CASSFPFNTEAFF. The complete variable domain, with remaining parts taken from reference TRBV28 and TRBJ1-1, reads DVKVTQSSRYLVKRTGEKVFLECVQDMDHENMFWYRQDPGLGLRLIYFSYDVKMKEKGDIPEGYSVSREKKERFSLILESASTNQTSMYLCASSFPFNTEAFFGQGTRLTVV.

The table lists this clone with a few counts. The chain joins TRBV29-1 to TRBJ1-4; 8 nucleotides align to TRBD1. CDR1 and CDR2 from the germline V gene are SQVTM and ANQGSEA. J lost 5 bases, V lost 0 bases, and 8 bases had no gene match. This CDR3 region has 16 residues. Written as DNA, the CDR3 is TGCAGCGTTGAAGACGCGAGCAGGGGGCGGAATGAAAAACTGTTTTTT. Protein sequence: CSVEDASRGRNEKLFF.

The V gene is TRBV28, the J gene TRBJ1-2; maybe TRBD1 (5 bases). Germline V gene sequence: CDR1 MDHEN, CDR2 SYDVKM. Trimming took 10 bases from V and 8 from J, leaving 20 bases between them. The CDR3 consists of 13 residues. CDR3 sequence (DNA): TGTGCCACCCCTAGGGGAGGGGCGGGCGGCTACACCTTC. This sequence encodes CATPRGGAGGYTF.

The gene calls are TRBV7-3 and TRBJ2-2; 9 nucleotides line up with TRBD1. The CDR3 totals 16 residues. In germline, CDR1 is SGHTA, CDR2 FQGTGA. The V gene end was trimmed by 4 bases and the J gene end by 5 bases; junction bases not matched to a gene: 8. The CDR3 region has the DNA TGTGCCAGCAGCTCCCACAGGGGGCAGGATACCGGGGAGCTGTTTTTT. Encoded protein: CASSSHRGQDTGELFF.

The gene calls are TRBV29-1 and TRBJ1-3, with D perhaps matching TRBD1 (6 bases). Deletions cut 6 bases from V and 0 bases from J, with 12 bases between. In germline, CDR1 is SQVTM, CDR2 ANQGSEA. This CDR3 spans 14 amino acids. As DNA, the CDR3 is TGCAGCGTCTTCGGACAGAGCTCTGGAAACACCATATATTTT. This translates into CSVFGQSSGNTIYF.

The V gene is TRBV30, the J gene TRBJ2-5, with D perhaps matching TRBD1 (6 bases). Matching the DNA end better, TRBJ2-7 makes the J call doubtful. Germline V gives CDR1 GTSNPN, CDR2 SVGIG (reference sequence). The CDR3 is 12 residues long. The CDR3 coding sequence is TGTGCCTGGACCCAGGGGACCTACGAGCAGTACTTC. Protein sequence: CAWTQGTYEQYF.

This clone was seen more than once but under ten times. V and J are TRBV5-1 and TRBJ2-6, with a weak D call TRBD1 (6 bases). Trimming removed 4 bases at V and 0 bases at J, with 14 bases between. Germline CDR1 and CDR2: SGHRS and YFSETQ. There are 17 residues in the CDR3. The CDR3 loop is CASSLTTGTSGANVLTF. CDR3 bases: TGCGCCAGCAGCCTCACGACAGGAACCTCTGGGGCCAACGTCCTGACTTTC.

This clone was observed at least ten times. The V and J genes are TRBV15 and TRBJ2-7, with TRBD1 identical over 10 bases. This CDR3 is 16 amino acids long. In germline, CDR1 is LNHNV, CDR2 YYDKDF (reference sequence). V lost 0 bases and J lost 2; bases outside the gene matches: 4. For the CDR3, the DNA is TGTGCCACCAGCAGAGATAGGACAGGGGGACCCTACGAGCAGTACTTC. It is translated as CATSRDRTGGPYEQYF.

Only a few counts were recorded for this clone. CDR3: CASSTQRGRTDTQYF. The CDR3 nucleotides read TGTGCCAGCAGTACCCAGCGGGGCCGCACAGATACGCAGTATTTT. The gene calls are TRBV6-6 and TRBJ2-3; 7 bases agree with TRBD2. The length of the CDR3 is 15 residues. Germline V gives CDR1 MNHNY, CDR2 SVGAGI (reference sequence). V dropped 5 bases and J dropped 1; count of bases not matched to a gene: 6.

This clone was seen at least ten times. CDR3 region: CATGQGFYNEQFF. The CDR3 nucleotides read TGTGCCACAGGACAGGGGTTTTACAATGAGCAGTTCTTC. The chain carries TRBV28 and TRBJ2-1; 9 bases line up with TRBD1. CDR1 MDHEN and CDR2 SYDVKM come from the germline V gene. Trimming cost V 10 bases and J 4 bases; bases outside gene matches: 5. The CDR3 is made up of 13 amino acids. The complete variable domain, with remaining parts taken from reference TRBV28 and TRBJ2-1, reads DVKVTQSSRYLVKRTGEKVFLECVQDMDHENMFWYRQDPGLGLRLIYFSYDVKMKEKGDIPEGYSVSREKKERFSLILESASTNQTSMYLCATGQGFYNEQFFGPGTRLTVL.

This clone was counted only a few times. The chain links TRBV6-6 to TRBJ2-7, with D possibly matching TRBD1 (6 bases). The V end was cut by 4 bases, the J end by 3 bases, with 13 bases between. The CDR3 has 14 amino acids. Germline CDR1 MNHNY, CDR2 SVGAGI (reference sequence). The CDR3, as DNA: TGTGCCAGCAGTTCCAACGGACAGTTCTACGAGCAGTACTTC. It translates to CASSSNGQFYEQYF.

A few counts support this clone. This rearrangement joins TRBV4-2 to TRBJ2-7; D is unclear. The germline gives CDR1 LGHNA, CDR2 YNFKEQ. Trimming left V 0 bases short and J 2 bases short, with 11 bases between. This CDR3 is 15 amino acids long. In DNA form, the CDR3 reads TGTGCCAGCAGCCAAGATCGCCGCGGTCCCTACGAGCAGTACTTC. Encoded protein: CASSQDRRGPYEQYF.

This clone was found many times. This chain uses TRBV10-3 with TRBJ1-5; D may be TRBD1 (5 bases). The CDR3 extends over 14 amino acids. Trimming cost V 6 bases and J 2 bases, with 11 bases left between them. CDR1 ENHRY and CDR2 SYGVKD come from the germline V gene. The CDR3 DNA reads TGTGCCATCAGAGCAGGGTTAGGCAATCAGCCCCAGCATTTT. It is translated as CAIRAGLGNQPQHF.

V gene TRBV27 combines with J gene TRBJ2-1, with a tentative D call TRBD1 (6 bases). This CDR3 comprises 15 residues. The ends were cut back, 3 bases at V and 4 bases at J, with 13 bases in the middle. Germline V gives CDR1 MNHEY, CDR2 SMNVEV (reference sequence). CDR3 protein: CASSFFRDRYNEQFF. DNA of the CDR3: TGTGCCAGCAGTTTCTTCCGAGACAGGTACAATGAGCAGTTCTTC.

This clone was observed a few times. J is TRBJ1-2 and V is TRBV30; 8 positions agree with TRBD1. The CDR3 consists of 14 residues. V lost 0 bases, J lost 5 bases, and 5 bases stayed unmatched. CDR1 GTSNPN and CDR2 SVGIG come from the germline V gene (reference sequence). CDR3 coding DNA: TGTGCCTGGAGTGTCCCAGGGGGCAGGTATGGCTACACCTTC. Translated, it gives CAWSVPGGRYGYTF.